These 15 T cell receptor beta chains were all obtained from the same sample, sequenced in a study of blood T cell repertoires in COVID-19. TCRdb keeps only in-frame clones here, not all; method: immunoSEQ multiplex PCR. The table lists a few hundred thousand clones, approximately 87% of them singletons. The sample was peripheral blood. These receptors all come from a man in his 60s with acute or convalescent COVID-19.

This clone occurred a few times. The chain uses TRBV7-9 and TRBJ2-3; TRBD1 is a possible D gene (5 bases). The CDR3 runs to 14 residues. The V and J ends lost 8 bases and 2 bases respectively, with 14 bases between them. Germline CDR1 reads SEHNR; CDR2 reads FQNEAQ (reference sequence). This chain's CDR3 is CASSRGGFTDTQYF. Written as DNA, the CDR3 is TGTGCCAGCTCTAGGGGTGGGTTCACAGATACGCAGTATTTT.

The CDR3 loop is CASSQRGRNTDTQYF. The CDR3 coding sequence is TGTGCCAGCAGTCAAAGGGGGCGGAACACAGATACGCAGTATTTT. This sequence joins TRBV7-3 and TRBJ2-3; 7 bases align to TRBD1. CDR3 length: 15 amino acids. Germline trimming cut 6 bases from V and 2 bases from J; bases unmatched to any gene: 8. CDR1 is SGHTA and CDR2 is FQGTGA in the germline V gene.

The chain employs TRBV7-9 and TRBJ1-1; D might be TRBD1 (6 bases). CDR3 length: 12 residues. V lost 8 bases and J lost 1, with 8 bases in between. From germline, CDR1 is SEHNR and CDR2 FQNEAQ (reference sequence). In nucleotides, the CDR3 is TGTGCCAGCGAACAGGGGAACACTGAAGCTTTCTTT. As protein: CASEQGNTEAFF.

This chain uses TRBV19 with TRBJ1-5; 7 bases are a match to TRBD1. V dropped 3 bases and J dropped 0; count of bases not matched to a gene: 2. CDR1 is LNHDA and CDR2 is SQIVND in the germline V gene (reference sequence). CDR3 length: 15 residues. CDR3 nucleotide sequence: TGTGCCAGTAGTATTACAGGGGATAGCAATCAGCCCCAGCATTTT. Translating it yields CASSITGDSNQPQHF.

In nucleotides, the CDR3 is TGTGCCAGCAGCCCTGACAGGGGATCCAATCAGCCCCAGCATTTT. Amino acid sequence: CASSPDRGSNQPQHF. The chain joins TRBV7-2 to TRBJ1-5, with 8 bases matching TRBD1. J gave up 3 bases and V 5 bases, and 6 bases lay outside the gene matches. This CDR3 is 15 amino acids long. Germline CDR1 and CDR2: SGHTA and FQGNSA.

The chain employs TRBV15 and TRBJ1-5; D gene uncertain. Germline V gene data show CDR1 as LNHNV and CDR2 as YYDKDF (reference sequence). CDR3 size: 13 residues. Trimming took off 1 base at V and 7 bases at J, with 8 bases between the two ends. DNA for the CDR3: TGTGCCACCAGCAGAGCGGAGAGGCAGCCCCAGCATTTT. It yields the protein CATSRAERQPQHF.

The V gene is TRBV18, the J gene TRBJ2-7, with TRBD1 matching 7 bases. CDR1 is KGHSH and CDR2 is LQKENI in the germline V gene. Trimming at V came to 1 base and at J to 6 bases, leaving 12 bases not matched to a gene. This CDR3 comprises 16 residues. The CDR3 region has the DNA TGTGCCAGCTCACCACGGTCGGCAGGGGGTTCTCTCGAGCAGTACTTC. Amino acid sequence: CASSPRSAGGSLEQYF.

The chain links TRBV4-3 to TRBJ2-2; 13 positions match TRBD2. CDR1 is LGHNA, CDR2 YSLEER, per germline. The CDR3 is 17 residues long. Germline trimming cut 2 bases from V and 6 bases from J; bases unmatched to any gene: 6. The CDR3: CASSQTSGRVMPGELFF. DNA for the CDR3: TGCGCCAGCAGCCAAACTAGCGGGAGGGTGATGCCCGGGGAGCTGTTTTTT.

Written as DNA, the CDR3 is TGTGCCCGTGGGGGCCCCATGGCCGGGGAGCTGTTTTTT. Translated, it gives CARGGPMAGELFF. This chain joins TRBV6-5 and TRBJ2-2, with D perhaps matching TRBD1 (6 bases). CDR3 length: 13 residues. V dropped 11 bases and J dropped 6 bases, with 16 bases sitting between them. Germline CDR1 and CDR2: MNHEY and SVGAGI.

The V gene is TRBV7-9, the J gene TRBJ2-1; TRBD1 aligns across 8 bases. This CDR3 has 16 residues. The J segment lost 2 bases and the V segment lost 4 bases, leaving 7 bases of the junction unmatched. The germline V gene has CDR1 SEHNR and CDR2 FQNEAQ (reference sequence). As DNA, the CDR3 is TGTGCCAGCAGCTCATCAGGGGGCGGCCCCTACAATGAGCAGTTCTTC. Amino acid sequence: CASSSSGGGPYNEQFF.

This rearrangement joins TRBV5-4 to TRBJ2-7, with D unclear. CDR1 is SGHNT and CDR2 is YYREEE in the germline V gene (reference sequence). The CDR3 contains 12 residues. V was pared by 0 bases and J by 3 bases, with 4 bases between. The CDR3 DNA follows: TGTGCCAGCAGCTTGGGCGGCTACGAGCAGTACTTC. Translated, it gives CASSLGGYEQYF.

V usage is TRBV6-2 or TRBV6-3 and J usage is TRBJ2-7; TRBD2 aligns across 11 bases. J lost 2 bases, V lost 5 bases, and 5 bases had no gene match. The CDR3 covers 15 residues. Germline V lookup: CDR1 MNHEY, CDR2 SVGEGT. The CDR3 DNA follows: TGTGCCAGCAGTAATCCGGGACTAGCGGCCTACGAGCAGTACTTC. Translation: CASSNPGLAAYEQYF.

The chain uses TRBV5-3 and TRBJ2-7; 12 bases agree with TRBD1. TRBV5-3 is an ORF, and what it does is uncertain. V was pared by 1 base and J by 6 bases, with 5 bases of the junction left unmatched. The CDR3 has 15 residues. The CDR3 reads CARSLWDRGLSEQYF. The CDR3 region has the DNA TGTGCCAGAAGCTTGTGGGACAGGGGGCTATCCGAGCAGTACTTC.

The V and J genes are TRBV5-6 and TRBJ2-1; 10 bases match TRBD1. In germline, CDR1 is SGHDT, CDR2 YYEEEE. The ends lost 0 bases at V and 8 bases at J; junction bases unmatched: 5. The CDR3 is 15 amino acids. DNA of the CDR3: TGTGCCAGCAGCTTGGGTGGGACAGGGGATCATGAGCAGTTCTTC. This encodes CASSLGGTGDHEQFF.

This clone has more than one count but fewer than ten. CDR3 bases: TGCGCCAGCAGCCGACTAGCGGGCCTCTCCTACGAGCAGTACTTC. Amino acid sequence: CASSRLAGLSYEQYF. The chain carries TRBV4-3 and TRBJ2-7, with 10 bases aligning to TRBD2. The CDR3 has 15 residues. Germline CDR1 and CDR2: LGHNA and YSLEER. V was clipped by 4 bases and J by 0 bases; unmatched bases: 3.